The rows below give T cell receptor beta chains drawn from one sample of a study of Ad26.COV2.S vaccination and SARS-CoV-2 variants. Produced via immunoSEQ multiplex PCR; TCRdb's table is partial and in-frame only. The repertoire includes roughly 250,000 clones, approximately 88% of them detected once, and roughly 3% sits in the top ten. Sample: peripheral blood, taken in a trial of Ad26.COV2.S vaccine versus placebo. These receptors were obtained from a person between 18 and 59 years old who received the Ad26.COV2.S COVID-19 vaccine or a placebo. CDR3s include the opening cysteine and the closing phenylalanine or tryptophan. A D gene is named only where the DNA matches it firmly. Rows may omit the clone size; those that give it use once, few, many or a size class.

V gene,D gene,J gene,clone size,CDR3 protein,CDR3 DNA
TRBV19,TRBD1,TRBJ2-3,.,CASMRGGRGILTDTQYF,TGTGCCAGTATGAGAGGTGGCAGGGGGATACTCACAGATACGCAGTATTTT
TRBV20-1,TRBD1,TRBJ1-2,.,CSASDRVLKNTF,TGCAGTGCTAGTGACAGGGTCTTGAAGAACACCTTC
TRBV15,.,TRBJ1-4,.,CATSRPVQGKKNEKLFF,TGTGCCACCAGCAGACCCGTTCAGGGCAAGAAGAATGAAAAACTGTTTTTT
TRBV5-4,TRBD1,TRBJ1-5,few,CASSSGGGQPQHF,TGTGCCAGCAGCTCAGGGGGCGGTCAGCCCCAGCATTTT
TRBV28,TRBD2,TRBJ2-1,.,CASSYAGLAGDNEQFF,TGTGCCAGCAGCTACGCTGGACTAGCGGGGGACAATGAGCAGTTCTTC
TRBV5-1,.,TRBJ2-7,.,CASSSRDPRLEQYF,TGCGCCAGCAGCTCCCGGGACCCTCGTCTCGAGCAGTACTTC
TRBV4-3,.,TRBJ2-3,.,CASSQDEGAPDTQYF,TGCGCCAGCAGCCAAGATGAAGGGGCCCCAGATACGCAGTATTTT
TRBV7-8,TRBD2,TRBJ2-5,.,CASSLSQREGLQTQYF,TGTGCCAGCAGCTTATCCCAGCGGGAGGGCCTCCAGACCCAGTACTTC
TRBV3-1/TRBV3-2,.,TRBJ1-4,.,CASSPSLGGGYEKLFF,TGTGCCAGCAGCCCCAGCTTGGGGGGAGGATATGAAAAACTGTTTTTT
TRBV10-3,TRBD2,TRBJ2-3,.,CAIRPTSGLDTQYF,TGTGCCATCAGGCCGACTAGCGGGTTGGATACGCAGTATTTT
TRBV4-3,.,TRBJ2-5,.,CASSHTPRGLVETQYF,TGCGCCAGCAGCCACACACCGCGCGGGTTGGTAGAGACCCAGTACTTC
TRBV4-2,.,TRBJ2-2,.,CASSQGLPGGFTGELFF,TGTGCCAGCAGCCAAGGTCTCCCAGGAGGGTTCACCGGGGAGCTGTTTTTT
TRBV24-1,.,TRBJ1-2,.,CATSDRHYGGGPNYGYTF,TGTGCCACCAGTGATCGCCATTATGGGGGGGGTCCTAACTATGGCTACACCTTC
TRBV7-2,.,TRBJ2-1,.,CASSLVAQGGNEQFF,TGTGCCAGCAGCTTAGTTGCCCAGGGTGGAAATGAGCAGTTCTTC